This T cell receptor (beta chain) was recorded in a study of control samples from healthy donors and cancer patients. Libraries were prepared by immunoSEQ multiplex PCR; TCRdb keeps only in-frame clonotypes and omits some of them. The sample holds about 140,000 clones, roughly 94% seen once. Trimming cost V 4 bases and J 7 bases, with 16 bases left between them. The CDR3 is 14 residues long. Germline V gives CDR1 MDHEN, CDR2 SYDVKM. The genes are TRBV28 and TRBJ2-5; D is undetermined. This receptor was taken from a man aged 35 to 55 in good health. The sample was blood. The CDR3 sequence is CASSSMTAPLTQYF. The CDR3 DNA reads TGTGCCAGCAGTTCTATGACGGCTCCCCTGACCCAGTACTTC.